This passage covers 18 T cell receptor beta chains from one sample sequenced in a study of T-cell reconstitution after alpha-beta-depleted transplantation in children. TCRbeta library construction was performed incorporating unique molecular identifiers. A single record per CDR3 protein comes from TCRdb applying MiXCR to the PCR reads. This repertoire shows 750,000 to 950,000 distinct CDR3 sequences, under 20% found once; its top ten account for approximately 5%. The specimen was PBMCs, mostly from graft donor cells, collected 360 days after TCRalphabeta/CD19-depleted stem cell transplant. The receptors stem from a male patient under 18 who had a stem cell transplant for acute lymphoblastic leukemia, so the T cells may come from the graft donor.

This clonotype came up a few times. The gene calls are TRBV5-1 and TRBJ2-7; 7 nucleotides line up with TRBD1. Germline assignment: CDR1 SGHRS and CDR2 YFSETQ. The CDR3 sequence is 14 residues long. Trimming removed 2 bases from V and 3 bases from J; junction bases left unmatched: 5. Written as DNA, the CDR3 is TGCGCCAGCAGCTTTGAGACAGGGTACTACGAGCAGTACTTC. Its protein product is CASSFETGYYEQYF. The complete variable domain, with remaining parts taken from reference TRBV5-1 and TRBJ2-7, reads KAGVTQTPRYLIKTRGQQVTLSCSPISGHRSVSWYQQTPGQGLQFLFEYFSETQRNKGNFPGRFSGRQFSNSRSEMNVSTLELGDSALYLCASSFETGYYEQYFGPGTRLTVT.

The table lists this clonotype with many counts. The V call is TRBV3-1, the J call TRBJ2-7; TRBD1 matches 7 bases. The germline V gene has CDR1 LGHDT and CDR2 YNNKEL (reference sequence). CDR3 length: 15 amino acids. V was clipped by 5 bases and J by 0 bases; unmatched bases: 7. CDR3 in amino acids: CASSTQGWTSYEQYF. The CDR3 DNA follows: TGTGCCAGCAGCACACAGGGGTGGACCTCCTACGAGCAGTACTTC.

This clonotype has more than one count but fewer than ten. V is TRBV5-1 and J is TRBJ2-3, with TRBD2 matching over 9 bases. Germline trimming cut 4 bases from V and 2 bases from J; bases unmatched to any gene: 2. This CDR3 region has 14 residues. Germline values: CDR1 SGHRS, CDR2 YFSETQ. CDR3 protein: CASSMGLATDTQYF. The CDR3 nucleotides are TGCGCCAGCAGCATGGGACTAGCCACAGATACGCAGTATTTT.

The genes are TRBV4-1 and TRBJ2-3; TRBD1 aligns across 7 bases. Germline-derived CDR1 and CDR2 are MGHRA and YSYEKL. With V trimmed by 0 bases and J by 1 base, 16 bases remained unmatched. This CDR3 has 20 amino acids. The CDR3 nucleotides read TGCGCCAGCAGCCAAGATCGGGGCGCGACAGGGAGAATTGGCACAGATACGCAGTATTTT. It encodes CASSQDRGATGRIGTDTQYF.

This clonotype was detected only a few times. The chain employs TRBV12-3 or TRBV12-4 and TRBJ2-7; D remains ambiguous. The CDR3 length is 15 residues. The V end was cut by 1 base, the J end by 7 bases, with 17 bases between. CDR3 residues: CASSLGLEVPREQYF. The CDR3 DNA is TGTGCCAGCAGTTTAGGGTTAGAGGTTCCTAGAGAGCAGTACTTC.

This clonotype has only a few counts. J is TRBJ2-1 and V is TRBV20-1; TRBD2 agrees at 12 bases. The CDR3 has 17 residues. V shed 5 bases and J 0 bases; nucleotides not matched to a gene: 8. Germline V gives CDR1 DFQATT, CDR2 SNEGSKA (reference sequence). CDR3 bases: TGCAGTGCTCCCGGACTAGCGGGGCAACCCTCCTACAATGAGCAGTTCTTC. Protein product: CSAPGLAGQPSYNEQFF.

The gene calls are TRBV7-2 and TRBJ2-7, with TRBD1 identical over 8 bases. Germline V gene sequence: CDR1 SGHTA, CDR2 FQGNSA. The length of the CDR3 is 16 residues. V shed 5 bases, J shed 3 bases, and the junction held 12 bases outside the gene matches. This CDR3 is CASSENRDRQYYEQYF. CDR3 DNA sequence: TGTGCCAGCAGCGAGAACCGGGACAGGCAGTACTACGAGCAGTACTTC. Filled out from reference TRBV7-2 and TRBJ2-7, the complete variable domain reads GAGVSQSPSNKVTEKGKDVELRCDPISGHTALYWYRQSLGQGLEFLIYFQGNSAPDKSGLPSDRFSAERTGGSVSTLTIQRTQQEDSAVYLCASSENRDRQYYEQYFGPGTRLTVT.

This clonotype was seen a few times. CDR3 coding DNA: TGCGCCAGCAGCTTCGGCTCAGTTCTCCAAGAGACCCAGTACTTC. Protein: CASSFGSVLQETQYF. The chain recombines TRBV5-1 with TRBJ2-5; D is unclear. The CDR3 sequence is 15 residues long. V lost 2 bases and J 1 base, leaving 12 bases between the germline ends. The V gene's germline CDR1 is SGHRS and CDR2 YFSETQ.

Only one count was recorded for this clonotype. The rearrangement joins TRBV5-1 to TRBJ2-5, with D unresolved. V was shortened by 0 bases and J by 2 bases, with 11 bases between the two germline ends. The CDR3 totals 15 residues. Germline CDR1 and CDR2: SGHRS and YFSETQ. The CDR3 coding sequence is TGCGCCAGCAGCTTGGGAGAGTTAGGGCAAGAGACCCAGTACTTC. Its translation: CASSLGELGQETQYF.

This clonotype appeared many times. The V call is TRBV7-8, the J call TRBJ2-4; TRBD1 matches at 8 bases. Germline CDR1 and CDR2: SGHVS and FQNEAQ. The CDR3 totals 14 residues. V shed 5 bases and J 6 bases; nucleotides not matched to a gene: 6. The CDR3 DNA reads TGTGCCAGCAGCCAGCGGACAGGGCGAAACATTCAGTACTTC. Translating it yields CASSQRTGRNIQYF. Based on the CDR3 plus reference TRBV7-8 and TRBJ2-4, the full variable domain is GAGVSQSPRYKVAKRGQDVALRCDPISGHVSLFWYQQALGQGPEFLTYFQNEAQLDKSGLPSDRFFAERPEGSVSTLKIQRTQQEDSAVYLCASSQRTGRNIQYFGAGTRLSVL.

The CDR3 spells CASSLKGLYYEQYF. CDR3 in DNA: TGTGCCAGCAGCTTAAAGGGACTATACTACGAGCAGTACTTC. V gene TRBV13 combines with J gene TRBJ2-7; 7 nucleotides agree with TRBD2. Germline V gives CDR1 PRHDT, CDR2 FYEKMQ (reference sequence). Unmatched junction bases numbered 4, after V lost 2 bases and J lost 3 bases. The CDR3 contains 14 residues.

In its sample, this clonotype was seen a few times. The chain recombines TRBV5-1 with TRBJ1-2, with TRBD1 matching over 7 bases. The CDR3 totals 14 residues. The V gene end was trimmed by 5 bases and the J gene end by 5 bases; junction bases not matched to a gene: 9. CDR1 and CDR2 (germline): SGHRS, YFSETQ. CDR3 loop: CASRTRTGGYGYTF. Written as DNA, the CDR3 is TGCGCCAGCAGGACCAGGACAGGCGGTTATGGCTACACCTTC.

The chain employs TRBV29-1 and TRBJ2-7; 9 nucleotides align to TRBD2. CDR1 and CDR2 from the germline V gene are SQVTM and ANQGSEA. There are 13 residues in the CDR3. Trimming took 2 bases from V and 5 from J; bases not matched to a gene: 4. The CDR3 nucleotides are TGCAGCGTTGAACGTAGCGGGAGTAACGAGCAGTACTTC. Translation gives CSVERSGSNEQYF.

The chain links TRBV12-3 or TRBV12-4 to TRBJ1-2; no reliable D call. CDR3 size: 12 residues. V gave up 0 bases and J gave up 5 bases, with 4 bases separating them. CDR3 loop: CASSLATYGYTF. The CDR3 nucleotides are TGTGCCAGCAGTTTAGCCACATATGGCTACACCTTC.

This clonotype was counted only a few times. The CDR3, as DNA: TGTGCCAGCAGCGGCGAGGGCCTCAGCTACGAGCAGTACTTC. It yields the protein CASSGEGLSYEQYF. The rearrangement joins TRBV7-3 to TRBJ2-7, with TRBD2 as a possible D gene (5 bases). Trimming removed 5 bases from V and 3 bases from J, with 14 bases in between. CDR3 length equals 14 residues. The germline V gene has CDR1 SGHTA and CDR2 FQGTGA.

This clonotype was seen a few times. DNA for the CDR3: TGCAGTGCTAGAGATTCGAGTAAGAGGGGCTACACCGGGGAGCTGTTTTTT. Translating gives CSARDSSKRGYTGELFF. The V call is TRBV20-1, the J call TRBJ2-2; D is possibly TRBD1 or TRBD2 (5 bases each). From germline, CDR1 is DFQATT and CDR2 SNEGSKA (reference sequence). V dropped 0 bases and J dropped 3 bases, with 17 bases sitting between them. The CDR3 loop spans 17 amino acids.

The gene calls are TRBV7-8 and TRBJ2-7, with 10 bases fitting TRBD2. The CDR3 contains 14 residues. Germline CDR1 SGHVS, CDR2 FQNEAQ. V lost 3 bases to trimming and J lost 4 bases; unmatched junction nucleotides: 3. The CDR3 DNA reads TGTGCCAGCAGCTTTAGCGGGAGGAAATACGAGCAGTACTTC. Translated, it gives CASSFSGRKYEQYF.

This clonotype turned up a few times. This sequence joins TRBV27 and TRBJ1-2, with 9 bases aligning to TRBD1. The ends lost 1 base at V and 6 bases at J; junction bases unmatched: 3. There are 14 residues in the CDR3. CDR1 MNHEY and CDR2 SMNVEV come from the germline V gene (reference sequence). CDR3 residues: CASSLYGTGNGYTF. DNA for the CDR3: TGTGCCAGCAGTTTATATGGGACAGGGAATGGCTACACCTTC.